The following is a T cell receptor beta chain sequence with its context. These data come from a study of blood T cell repertoires in COVID-19. The wider study: Sources were T cells, B-cell-depleted T cells, or PBMCs; the material itself was cDNA or gDNA.

Clones were read by immunoSEQ multiplex PCR, and TCRdb kept only the in-frame ones, dropping some. The sample lists about 430,000 clones; around nine tenths were seen once. The cohort comprised adults aged about 18 to 100 years residing in some 24 US areas. The sample consisted of PBMCs or T cells enriched from blood (not recorded which). The source is a woman between 18 and 29 years old who had been exposed to COVID-19.

Here the CDR3 reads CASSSGGTSGGEETQYF. DNA of the CDR3: TGTGCCAGCAGCTCCGGCGGGACTAGCGGGGGGGAAGAGACCCAGTACTTC. The chain recombines TRBV7-3 with TRBJ2-5; 16 nucleotides align to TRBD2. The CDR3 loop spans 17 amino acids. The V segment lost 4 bases and the J segment 3 bases; nucleotides outside the gene matches: 5. From germline, CDR1 is SGHTA and CDR2 FQGTGA. Supplemented by reference TRBV7-3 and TRBJ2-5, the full variable domain reads GAGVSQTPSNKVTEKGKYVELRCDPISGHTALYWYRQSLGQGPEFLIYFQGTGAADDSGLPNDRFFAVRPEGSVSTLKIQRTERGDSAVYLCASSSGGTSGGEETQYFGPGTRLLVL.